The rows below give T cell receptor beta chains drawn from one sample of a study of shared clonotypes between healthy human individuals. Data came from immunoSEQ multiplex PCR; TCRdb stores just in-frame clones and leaves some out. The table records about 2.3 million clones, approximately 90% of them present only once. Sequenced material: naive CD4+ T cells from PBMCs. These receptors were taken from a man between 18 and 35 years old in good health. Some clones in this sample may be carry-over from other donors' samples. Each CDR3 is given with its conserved first and last residue. D genes are given only for firm matches.

j_call v_call d_call cdr3_aa
TRBJ1-2 TRBV28 - CASSSPPSHLYGYTF
TRBJ1-5 TRBV7-2 - CASSLGLAPQHF
TRBJ1-3 TRBV30 - CAWSEPGVSGNTIYF
TRBJ2-1 TRBV9 - CASSVSGVGGEQFF
TRBJ2-1 TRBV7-2 - CASSLAGGEQFF
TRBJ2-3 TRBV19 - CASSRGHLKADTQYF
TRBJ1-5 TRBV6-5 - CASSYSGASNQPQHF
TRBJ2-7 TRBV6-4 TRBD2 CASSAGREEPTSYEQYF
TRBJ2-7 TRBV4-1 TRBD1 CASSRARDSEYF
TRBJ1-1 TRBV5-6 - CASTSYESHWYGSTEAFF
TRBJ2-7 TRBV20-1 - CSALRGYEQYF
TRBJ2-3 TRBV11-2 TRBD2 CASSPVAGGTDTQYF
TRBJ1-5 TRBV28 TRBD1 CASSPGGSRNQPQHF
TRBJ2-3 TRBV7-2 TRBD2 CASSLKLAIGTDTQYF
TRBJ1-5 TRBV28 - CASREGGDSNQPQHF
TRBJ1-5 TRBV28 - CATSGFGNQPQHF
TRBJ1-4 TRBV21-1 - CASSKSDRGQREKLFF
TRBJ1-1 TRBV4-1 TRBD1 CASSQGDSNAEAFF
TRBJ2-3 TRBV11-2 TRBD2 CASSSLRTSGPSTDTQYF
TRBJ2-5 TRBV29-1 TRBD2 CSVEEQLAEETQYF
TRBJ2-1 TRBV11-3 - CASSFRGTNEQFF
TRBJ2-7 TRBV28 - CASHGAPSYEQYF
TRBJ2-7 TRBV6-6 - CASTSGRNFYEQYF
TRBJ1-1 TRBV10-1 - CASSVDLNTEAFF
TRBJ2-5 TRBV10-2 TRBD2 CASSAFLGVAGSPKETQYF
TRBJ2-3 TRBV29-1 - CSVSGTITDTQYF
TRBJ1-2 TRBV6-4 - CASSDSGGYGYTF
TRBJ1-4 TRBV5-8 TRBD1 CASSPGQGAEKLFF
TRBJ1-4 TRBV28 TRBD1 CASSFDRGREKLFF
TRBJ2-7 TRBV4-1 - CASSQIGTPAFGAEQYF
TRBJ2-5 TRBV5-6 - CASSLGLQETQYF
TRBJ1-4 TRBV2 TRBD1 CASKEDRIHEKLFF
TRBJ2-1 TRBV7-2 TRBD1 CASSPRTGGYNEQFF
TRBJ2-4 TRBV7-9 TRBD1 CASSAGTGGHIQYF
TRBJ1-2 TRBV4-2 - CASSQGETGGDYGYTF
TRBJ1-4 TRBV19 - CASRNPADSATNEKLFF